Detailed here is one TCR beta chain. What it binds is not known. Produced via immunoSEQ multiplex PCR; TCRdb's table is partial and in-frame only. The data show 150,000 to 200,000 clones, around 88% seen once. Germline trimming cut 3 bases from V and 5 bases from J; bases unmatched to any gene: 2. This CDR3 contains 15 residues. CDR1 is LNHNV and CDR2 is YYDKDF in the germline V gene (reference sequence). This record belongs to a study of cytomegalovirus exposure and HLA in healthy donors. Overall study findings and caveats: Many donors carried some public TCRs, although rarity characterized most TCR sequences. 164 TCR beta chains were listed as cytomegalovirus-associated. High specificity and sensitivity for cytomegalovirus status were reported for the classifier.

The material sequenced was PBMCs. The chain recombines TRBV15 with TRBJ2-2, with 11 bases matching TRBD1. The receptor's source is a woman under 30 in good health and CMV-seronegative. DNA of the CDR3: TGTGCCACCAGCAGGGACAGGGGGCAGACCGGGGAGCTGTTTTTT. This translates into CATSRDRGQTGELFF. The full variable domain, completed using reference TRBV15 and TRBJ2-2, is DAMVIQNPRYQVTQFGKPVTLSCSQTLNHNVMYWYQQKSSQAPKLLFHYYDKDFNNEADTPDNFQSRRPNTSFCFLDIRSPGLGDTAMYLCATSRDRGQTGELFFGEGSRLTVL.